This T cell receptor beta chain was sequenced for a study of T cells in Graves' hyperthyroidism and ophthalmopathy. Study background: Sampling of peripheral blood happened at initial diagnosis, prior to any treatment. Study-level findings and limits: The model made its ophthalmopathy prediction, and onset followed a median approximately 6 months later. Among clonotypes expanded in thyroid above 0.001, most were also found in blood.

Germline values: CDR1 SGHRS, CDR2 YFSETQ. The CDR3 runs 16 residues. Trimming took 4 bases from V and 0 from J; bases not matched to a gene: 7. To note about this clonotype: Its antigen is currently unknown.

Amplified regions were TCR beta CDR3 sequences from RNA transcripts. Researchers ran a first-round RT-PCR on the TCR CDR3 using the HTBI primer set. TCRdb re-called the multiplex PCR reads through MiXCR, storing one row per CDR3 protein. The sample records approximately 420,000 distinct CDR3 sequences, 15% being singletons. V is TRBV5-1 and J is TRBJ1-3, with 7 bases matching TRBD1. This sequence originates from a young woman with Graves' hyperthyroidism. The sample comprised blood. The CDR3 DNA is TGCGCCAGCAGCCCACAAGGGGGCAACTCTGGAAACACCATATATTTT. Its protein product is CASSPQGGNSGNTIYF.